A single sample is the source of the 5 T cell receptor beta chains below, sequenced in a study of blood T cell repertoires in COVID-19. This table comes from immunoSEQ multiplex PCR, and its TCRdb copy is limited to in-frame clones, with some not included. This table has 150,000 to 200,000 clones, more than 85% appearing once. The sequenced sample consisted of peripheral blood. The receptors stem from a woman aged 55-69 years with COVID-19, enrolled during active disease.

This clone was recorded once. V is TRBV5-4 and J is TRBJ1-4; D is unresolved. The V and J ends lost 0 bases and 6 bases respectively, with 12 bases between them. This CDR3 is built from 15 residues. CDR1 is SGHNT, CDR2 YYREEE, per germline (reference sequence). The CDR3 bases are TGTGCCAGCAGCTTGGTGGGCAACGGGGATGAAAAACTGTTTTTT. It translates to CASSLVGNGDEKLFF.

This CDR3 reads CASSLMEDTEAFF. CDR3 in DNA: TGTGCCAGCAGCTTAATGGAGGACACTGAAGCTTTCTTT. The rearrangement links TRBV7-9 to TRBJ1-1; D is undetermined. The CDR3 is made up of 13 amino acids. Trimming shortened V by 2 bases and J by 3 bases, and 7 bases separated the two germline ends. CDR1 and CDR2 (germline): SEHNR, FQNEAQ (reference sequence). The full variable domain, in which reference TRBV7-9 and TRBJ1-1 provide the parts outside the CDR3, is DTGVSQNPRHKITKRGQNVTFRCDPISEHNRLYWYRQTLGQGPEFLTYFQNEAQLEKSRLLSDRFSAERPKGSFSTLEIQRTEQGDSAMYLCASSLMEDTEAFFGQGTRLTVV.

This chain links TRBV15 with TRBJ1-2; D is possibly TRBD1 (6 bases). The CDR3 contains 14 residues. Trimming removed 6 bases from V and 8 bases from J, with 19 bases in between. Looked up from germline, CDR1 is LNHNV and CDR2 is YYDKDF (reference sequence). The CDR3 DNA reads as TGTGCCACCAGATCGTCCGGACAGCCGACGGGCTACACCTTC. Protein sequence: CATRSSGQPTGYTF.

Only one count was recorded for this clone. This rearrangement joins TRBV4-3 to TRBJ2-1, with TRBD2 matching over 8 bases. After removal of 0 bases from V and 6 bases from J, the junction contained 7 bases not matched to a gene. The CDR3 runs 16 residues. The germline CDR1 and CDR2 sequences are LGHNA and YSLEER. This CDR3 reads CASSQEARAGGNEQFF. The CDR3 DNA sequence: TGCGCCAGCAGCCAAGAGGCACGGGCGGGAGGCAATGAGCAGTTCTTC.

The chain carries TRBV3-1 (or the pseudogene TRBV3-2) and TRBJ1-3; D is possibly TRBD1 (5 bases). The CDR3 extends over 18 amino acids. V was trimmed by 2 bases and J by 4 bases, leaving 21 bases between them. CDR1 is LGHDT, CDR2 YNNKEL, per germline (reference sequence). In DNA, the CDR3 is TGTGCCAGCAGCCAACGAGAGGGGCGGGATTCACGGGGAAACACCATATATTTT. Protein product: CASSQREGRDSRGNTIYF.